The sequence of this T cell receptor (beta chain) was determined in a study of shared clonotypes between healthy human individuals. Sequencing was performed with immunoSEQ multiplex PCR; in TCRdb, only in-frame clones are kept and a portion is missing. The sample lists about 490,000 clones; roughly 80% were seen once. When samples were unsorted, tens of millions of PBMCs were used for genomic DNA. The CDR3 has 14 amino acids. CDR1 and CDR2 (germline): SEHNR, FQNEAQ (reference sequence). V lost 3 bases to trimming and J lost 0 bases, with 6 bases between them. This sequence was found in a woman aged 40 to 50 in good health. Some clones in this sample may be carry-over from other donors' samples. The material sequenced was PBMCs. The chain is built from TRBV7-9 and TRBJ1-3; no reliable D call. The CDR3 nucleotides read TGTGCCAGCAGCTTTAATTCCTCTGGAAACACCATATATTTT. Translation: CASSFNSSGNTIYF.